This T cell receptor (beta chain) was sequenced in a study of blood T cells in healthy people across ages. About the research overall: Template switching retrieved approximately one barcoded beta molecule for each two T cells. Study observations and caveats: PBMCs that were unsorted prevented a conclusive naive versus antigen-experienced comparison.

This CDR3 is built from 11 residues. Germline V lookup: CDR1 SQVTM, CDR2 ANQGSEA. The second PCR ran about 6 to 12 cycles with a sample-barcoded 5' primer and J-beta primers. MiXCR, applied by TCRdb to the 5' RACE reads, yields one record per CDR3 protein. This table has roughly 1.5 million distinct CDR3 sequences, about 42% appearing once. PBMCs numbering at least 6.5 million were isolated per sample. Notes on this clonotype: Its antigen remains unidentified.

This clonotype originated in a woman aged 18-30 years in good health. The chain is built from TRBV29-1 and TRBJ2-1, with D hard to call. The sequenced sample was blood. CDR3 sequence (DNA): TGCACCGGGCGGCAGAACAATGAGCAGTTCTTC. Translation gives CTGRQNNEQFF.